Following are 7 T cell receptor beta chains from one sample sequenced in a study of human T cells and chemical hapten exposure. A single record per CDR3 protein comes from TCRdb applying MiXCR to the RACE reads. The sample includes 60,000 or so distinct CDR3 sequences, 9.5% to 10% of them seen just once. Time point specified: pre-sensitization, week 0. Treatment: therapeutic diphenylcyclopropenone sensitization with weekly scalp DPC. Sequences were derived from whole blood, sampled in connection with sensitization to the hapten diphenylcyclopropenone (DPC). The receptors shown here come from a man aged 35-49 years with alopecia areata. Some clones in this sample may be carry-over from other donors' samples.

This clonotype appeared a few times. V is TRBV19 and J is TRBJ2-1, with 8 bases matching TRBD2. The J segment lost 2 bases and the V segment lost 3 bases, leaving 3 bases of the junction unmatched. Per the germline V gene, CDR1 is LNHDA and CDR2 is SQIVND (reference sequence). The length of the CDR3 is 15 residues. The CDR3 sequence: CASSITGGPYNEQFF. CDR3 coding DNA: TGTGCCAGTAGTATTACGGGAGGGCCCTACAATGAGCAGTTCTTC. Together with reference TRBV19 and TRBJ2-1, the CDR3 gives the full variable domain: DGGITQSPKYLFRKEGQNVTLSCEQNLNHDAMYWYRQDPGQGLRLIYYSQIVNDFQKGDIAEGYSVSREKKESFPLTVTSAQKNPTAFYLCASSITGGPYNEQFFGPGTRLTVL.

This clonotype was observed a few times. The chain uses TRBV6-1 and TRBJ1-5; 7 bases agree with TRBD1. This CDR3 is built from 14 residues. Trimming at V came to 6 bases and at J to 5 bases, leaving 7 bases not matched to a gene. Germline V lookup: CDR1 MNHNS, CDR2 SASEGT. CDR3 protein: CASSAGTADQPQHF. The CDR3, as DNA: TGTGCCAGCAGCGCCGGGACAGCCGATCAGCCCCAGCATTTT.

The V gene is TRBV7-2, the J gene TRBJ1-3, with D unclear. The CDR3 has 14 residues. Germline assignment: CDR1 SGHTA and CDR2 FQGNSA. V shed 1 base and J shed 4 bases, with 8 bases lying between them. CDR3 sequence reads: CASSLGPPGNTIYF. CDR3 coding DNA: TGTGCCAGCAGCTTAGGACCTCCCGGAAACACCATATATTTT.

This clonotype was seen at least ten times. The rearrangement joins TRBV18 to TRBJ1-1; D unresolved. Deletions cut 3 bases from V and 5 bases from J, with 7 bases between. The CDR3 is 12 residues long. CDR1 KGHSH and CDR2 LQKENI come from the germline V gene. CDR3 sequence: CASSPGRTEAFF. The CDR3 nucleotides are TGTGCCAGCTCACCCGGGCGAACTGAAGCTTTCTTT.

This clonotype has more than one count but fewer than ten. CDR3 amino acids: CASSIPGTGSTDTQYF. The CDR3 nucleotides read TGTGCCAGTAGTATCCCGGGGACTGGGAGCACAGATACGCAGTATTTT. The rearrangement uses TRBV19 and TRBJ2-3, with a tentative D call TRBD2 (6 bases). The CDR3 spans 16 residues. Germline V gene sequence: CDR1 LNHDA, CDR2 SQIVND (reference sequence). Trimming cost V 3 bases and J 0 bases, with 13 bases left between them. The variable domain in full, completed from reference TRBV19 and TRBJ2-3, reads DGGITQSPKYLFRKEGQNVTLSCEQNLNHDAMYWYRQDPGQGLRLIYYSQIVNDFQKGDIAEGYSVSREKKESFPLTVTSAQKNPTAFYLCASSIPGTGSTDTQYFGPGTRLTVL.

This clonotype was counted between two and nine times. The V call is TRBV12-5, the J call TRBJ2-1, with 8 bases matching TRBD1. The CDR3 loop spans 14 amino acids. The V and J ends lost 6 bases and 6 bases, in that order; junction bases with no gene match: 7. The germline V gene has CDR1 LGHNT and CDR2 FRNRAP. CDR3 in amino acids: CASGDGTGGNEQFF. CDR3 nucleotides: TGTGCTAGTGGCGATGGGACAGGCGGCAATGAGCAGTTCTTC.

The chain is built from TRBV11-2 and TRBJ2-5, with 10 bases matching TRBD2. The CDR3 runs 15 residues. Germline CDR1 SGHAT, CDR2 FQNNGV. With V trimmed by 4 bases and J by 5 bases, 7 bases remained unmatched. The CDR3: CASSSELAGWETQYF. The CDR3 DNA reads TGTGCCAGCAGCTCCGAACTAGCGGGGTGGGAGACCCAGTACTTC.